This T cell receptor (beta chain) emerged from a study of CD8 T cells in Susac syndrome (dated by TCRdb to about 2019). With respect to the entire study: The study used repertoire sequencing to test whether antigen drove CD8+ T cell activation and differentiation in Susac syndrome. What the work shows at the level of the full study, not this receptor alone: The study acknowledged that relatively few individuals were included in the TCR sequencing and HLA analysis.

Peripheral blood CD8+ and CD4+ T cells from healthy donors, Susac syndrome patients and multiple sclerosis patients were profiled by high-throughput TCR beta sequencing. The multiple sclerosis controls were treatment-naive patients who had stable or active relapsing-remitting disease and met the revised McDonald criteria. CD8+ TEMRA cells were enriched by FACS, while bulk CD8+ and CD4+ T cells were purified by magnetic negative isolation. Blood was drawn into EDTA tubes, processed within 24 hours, and PBMCs were isolated by density gradient centrifugation. PBMCs intended for TCR sequencing were frozen in liquid nitrogen and were later thawed in a 37 degrees C water bath. The sorted or isolated CD4+, CD8+ and CD8+ TEMRA cells reached a purity of at least 90%. Measured from the cysteine to the phenylalanine, the CDR3 is 15 residues long. Only the CDR3 DNA stays, 45 bases, in frame from base 1. Germline trimming amounts to 6 bases on V and 6 bases on J, with 10 as the count of junction bases outside the gene matches.

RNA was extracted with the RNeasy kit and roughly 0.5 to 1 ug was reverse transcribed using random hexamers. The immunoSEQ multiplex PCR assay, which covers 54 Vbeta and 13 Jbeta segments, was used to amplify TCR beta CDR3 regions. Bias from PCR amplification was corrected by using a synthetic template baseline for primer optimization and for computational correction. The authors processed their data as follows. Reads were assigned to V, D and J genes according to IMGT and analyzed in immunoSEQ Analyzer, with only productive sequences retained. Clonality was computed as one minus Shannon entropy normalized by log2 of the number of productive unique sequences. For each patient and control, public and private clones were evaluated within the 100 most prevalent clones. Clones were defined as Susac-specific if absent from the healthy and MS cohorts, from 900 to 1,300 published viral clones and from other ImmuneACCESS disease sequences. Clones were called with MiXCR by TCRdb after fastp trimmed the public reads at Q25, and only in-frame beta chains were retained. Identical CDR3 proteins give one entry, which carries the most common genes and DNA. These V and J calls derive from TCRdb rather than the authors' analysis. This sample is represented by hundreds of thousands of distinct CDR3 sequences; approximately 95% of them were singletons. The ten largest clones add up to around 0.099% of the sample.

About this clonotype itself: The target of this receptor is not known. One base away there is no much larger clone; base qualities are not given.

The chain links TRBV12-3 or TRBV12-4 with TRBJ1-2, with TRBD1 matching 10 junction bases. Sequenced: CD4+ T cells from PBMCs. This TCR was sampled from a human donor with multiple sclerosis. The CDR3 protein sequence reads: CASSGRQGAHHGYTF. The DNA is as follows: TGTGCCAGCAGCGGAAGACAGGGGGCGCATCATGGCTACACCTTC.